These T cell receptor beta chains were read from a single sample in a study of cytomegalovirus exposure and HLA in healthy donors. Sequencing was performed with immunoSEQ multiplex PCR; in TCRdb, only in-frame clones are kept and a portion is missing. The sample consists of some 240,000 clones, around 90% of them appearing once. The specimen sequenced was PBMCs. The receptors come from a girl aged 2-15 years in good health and CMV-seronegative. The conserved cysteine and the conserved F or W are not part of the CDR3 here.

v_call: TRBV12-5
j_call: TRBJ2-1
cdr3_aa: ASGFGTGYQGEQF

v_call: TRBV10-3
j_call: TRBJ1-4
cdr3_aa: AISDPRQGGEKLF

v_call: TRBV5-1
j_call: TRBJ1-3
cdr3_aa: ASSPTGISGNTIY

v_call: TRBV25-1
j_call: TRBJ1-1
cdr3_aa: ASSEQGGEAF

v_call: TRBV5-4
j_call: TRBJ2-7
cdr3_aa: ASSLVDGNGEQY

v_call: TRBV30
j_call: TRBJ2-4
cdr3_aa: AWARDRGTEISGTSGVAKNIQY

v_call: TRBV18
j_call: TRBJ2-3
cdr3_aa: ASSGGTRTDTQY

v_call: TRBV5-4
j_call: TRBJ2-7
cdr3_aa: ASRRDKTSYEQY

v_call: TRBV2
j_call: TRBJ2-7
cdr3_aa: ASSEARDRARSSYEQY

v_call: TRBV4-1
j_call: TRBJ2-2
cdr3_aa: ASSQASGTPLTGELF